The following is a T cell receptor beta chain sequence with its context. Its antigen is not known. The junction and the germline gene differ at one end; a read error may be behind it. This sample was taken from a study of blood T cells in healthy people across ages. Overall study: For every two T cells, template switching captured about one barcoded beta molecule.

Germline V gene sequence: CDR1 MGHRA, CDR2 YSYEKL. The CDR3 covers 15 residues. Study results and limitations: Total diversity from one million sequenced T cells was likely underestimated.

PCR was performed a second time for roughly 7 to 11 cycles using a sample-barcoded 5' primer and a J-beta primer mix. TCRdb fed the 5' RACE reads into MiXCR, producing one record per CDR3 protein. Here the sample spans about 930,000 distinct CDR3 sequences, almost 30% being singletons. The data also belong to a second study, concerning T cells of mothers and their children.

Material for sequencing was blood. This chain uses TRBV4-1 with TRBJ2-1; D perhaps matches TRBD1 (6 bases). This TCR was recovered from a woman aged 40 to 50 in good health. The chain's CDR3 is CAGSQEGDDYGEQFF. Written as DNA, the CDR3 is TGCGCCGGCAGCCAAGAGGGGGACGATTACGGTGAGCAGTTCTTC.